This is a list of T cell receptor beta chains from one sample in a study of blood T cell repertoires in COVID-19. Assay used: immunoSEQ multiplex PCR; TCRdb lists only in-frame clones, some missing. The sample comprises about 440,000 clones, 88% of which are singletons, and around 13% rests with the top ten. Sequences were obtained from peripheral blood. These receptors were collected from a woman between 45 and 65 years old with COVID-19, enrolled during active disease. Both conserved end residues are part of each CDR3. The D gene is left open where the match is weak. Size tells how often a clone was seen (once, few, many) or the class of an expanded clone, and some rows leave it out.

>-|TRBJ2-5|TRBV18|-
CASSLGGIQETQYF
TGTGCCAGCTCACTCGGGGGAATCCAAGAGACCCAGTACTTC
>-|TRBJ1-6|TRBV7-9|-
CASSSLGSSYNSPLHF
TGTGCCAGCAGCTCTCTAGGGAGCTCCTATAATTCACCCCTCCACTTT
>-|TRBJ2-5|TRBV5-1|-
CASSLYAGTSETQYF
TGCGCCAGCAGCTTGTATGCGGGTACCTCAGAGACCCAGTACTTC
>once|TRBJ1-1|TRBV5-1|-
CASSYSSGSNTEAFF
TGCGCCAGCAGCTATTCTTCAGGATCGAACACTGAAGCTTTCTTT
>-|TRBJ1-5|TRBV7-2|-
CASSEGGGVSNQPQHF
TGTGCCAGCTCCGAGGGAGGAGGGGTGAGCAATCAGCCCCAGCATTTT
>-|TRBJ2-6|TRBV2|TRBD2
CASSIQTSGDLSGANVLTF
TGTGCCAGCAGCATACAGACTAGCGGGGATCTCTCTGGGGCCAACGTCCTGACTTTC
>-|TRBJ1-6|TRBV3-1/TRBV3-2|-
CASSPPAGAVHF
TGTGCCAGCAGCCCCCCTGCGGGGGCGGTCCACTTT
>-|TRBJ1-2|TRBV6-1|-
CASSEASLYGYTF
TGTGCCAGCAGTGAGGCCAGTCTCTATGGCTACACCTTC
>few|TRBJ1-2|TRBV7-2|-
CASSLRAGATNYGYTF
TGTGCCAGCAGCTTGAGAGCGGGGGCGACTAACTATGGCTACACCTTC
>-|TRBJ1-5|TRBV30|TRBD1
CAWSRQGAVGWDQPQHF
TGTGCCTGGAGTCGACAGGGGGCCGTGGGGTGGGATCAGCCCCAGCATTTT
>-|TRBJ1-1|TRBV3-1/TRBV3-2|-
CASSQDEGVFTEAFF
TGTGCCAGCAGCCAAGATGAAGGGGTTTTCACTGAAGCTTTCTTT
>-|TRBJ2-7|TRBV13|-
CASSPPTGSEQYF
TGTGCCAGCAGCCCCCCCACAGGGAGCGAGCAGTACTTC
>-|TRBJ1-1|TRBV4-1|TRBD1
CASSQSAQGATEAFF
TGCGCCAGCAGCCAATCCGCCCAGGGGGCTACTGAAGCTTTCTTT
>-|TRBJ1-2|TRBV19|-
CASNRRGSYGYTF
TGTGCCAGTAATCGCAGGGGCTCTTATGGCTACACCTTC
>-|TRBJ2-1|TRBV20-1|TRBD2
CSARAGGEQFF
TGCAGTGCTAGAGCGGGGGGTGAGCAGTTCTTC
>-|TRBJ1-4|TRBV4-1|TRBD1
CASSQTTRTGLIATNEKLFF
TGCGCCAGCAGCCAGACGACCCGGACAGGGCTAATCGCAACTAATGAAAAACTGTTTTTT
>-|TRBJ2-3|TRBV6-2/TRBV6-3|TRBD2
CASSQTSGVLGTDTQYF
TGTGCCAGCAGCCAAACTAGCGGGGTTCTGGGCACAGATACGCAGTATTTT